Sequencing of this T cell receptor beta chain was carried out in a study of PD-1 blockade in classical Hodgkin lymphoma. Generated by immunoSEQ multiplex PCR, the TCRdb table keeps only in-frame clones and is missing some. The data contain under 40,000 clones, around 80% of them singletons. Notes on this clone: Its antigen remains unknown.

The sample's time point: cycle 4 day 1 (C4D1), after about 6 weeks of nivolumab. Brentuximab vedotin exposure varied among the patients, all of whom had relapsed after autologous stem cell transplantation. Study conclusions and caveats: Compared with healthy donors, newly diagnosed patients reportedly showed lower baseline TCR diversity.

V was pared by 3 bases and J by 8 bases, with 7 bases of the junction left unmatched. Germline assignment: CDR1 SGHAT and CDR2 FQNNGV. There are 15 residues in the CDR3. The J gene is TRBJ2-1, the V gene TRBV11-2; 10 nucleotides line up with TRBD1. The receptor comes from a human donor with classical Hodgkin lymphoma. The sequencing here drew on peripheral blood mononuclear cells (PBMCs), taken before the fourth cycle of nivolumab. CDR3 region: CASSFRDRGRDEQFF. CDR3 coding DNA: TGTGCCAGCAGCTTCCGGGACAGGGGTAGGGATGAGCAGTTCTTC.